This TCR beta chain came from a study of OX40 agonist ivuxolimab in advanced cancers. In the study overall: The dose-escalation group included hepatocellular carcinoma, melanoma, renal cell carcinoma and head and neck cancer.

TCRdb's copy holds only in-frame clones and misses some; the assay was immunoSEQ multiplex PCR. The sample records roughly 41,000 clones, 88% being singletons. Turning to this clone: Its specificity is not known.

This CDR3 spans 12 amino acids. Germline loops: CDR1 SGDLS, CDR2 YYNGEE. V was clipped by 5 bases and J by 7 bases; unmatched bases: 3. Study-wide points: The mean number of expanded clones was higher in CD8+ T cells than in CD4+. Clonal expansion among partial responders at 0.1-3.0 mg/kg ranked near the lowest. CD4+ and CD8+ blood T cells expanded clonally by week 6 at 0.1 to 3.0 mg/kg.

This sequence originates from an adult with an advanced solid tumor such as melanoma, head and neck, liver or kidney cancer. The chain has TRBV9 and TRBJ1-1; 9 nucleotides match TRBD1. The source was CD4+ or CD8+ T cells sorted from blood, collected in a trial of the OX40 agonist ivuxolimab. The CDR3 coding sequence is TGTGCCAGCAGTCGGACAGGGGTTGAAGCTTTCTTT. As protein: CASSRTGVEAFF.